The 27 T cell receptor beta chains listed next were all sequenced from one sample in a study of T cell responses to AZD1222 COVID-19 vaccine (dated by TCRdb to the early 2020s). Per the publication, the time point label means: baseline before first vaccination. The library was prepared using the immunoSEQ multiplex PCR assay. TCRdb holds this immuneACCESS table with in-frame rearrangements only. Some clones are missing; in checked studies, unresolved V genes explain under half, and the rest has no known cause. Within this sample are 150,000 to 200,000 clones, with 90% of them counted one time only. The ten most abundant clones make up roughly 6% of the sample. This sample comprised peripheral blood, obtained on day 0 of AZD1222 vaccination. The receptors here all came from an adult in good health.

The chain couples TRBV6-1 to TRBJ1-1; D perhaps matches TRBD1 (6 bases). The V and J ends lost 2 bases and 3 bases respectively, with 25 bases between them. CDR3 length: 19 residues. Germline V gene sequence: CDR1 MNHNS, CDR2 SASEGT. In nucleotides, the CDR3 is TGTGCCAGCAGTGAACTTAATGTTGGGCTGGGGGCGCAGGACACTGAAGCTTTCTTT. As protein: CASSELNVGLGAQDTEAFF.

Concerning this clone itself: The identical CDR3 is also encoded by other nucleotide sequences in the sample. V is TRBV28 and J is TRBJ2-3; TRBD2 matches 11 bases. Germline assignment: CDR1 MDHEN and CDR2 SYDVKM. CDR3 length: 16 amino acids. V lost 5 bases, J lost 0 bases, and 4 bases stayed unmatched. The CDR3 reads CASSLGTSGSTDTQYF. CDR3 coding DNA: TGTGCCAGCAGTCTCGGGACTAGCGGAAGCACAGATACGCAGTATTTT. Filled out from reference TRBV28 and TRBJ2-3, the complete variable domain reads DVKVTQSSRYLVKRTGEKVFLECVQDMDHENMFWYRQDPGLGLRLIYFSYDVKMKEKGDIPEGYSVSREKKERFSLILESASTNQTSMYLCASSLGTSGSTDTQYFGPGTRLTVL.

The CDR3 DNA is TGTGCCAGCAGCATGCCGGATAGCGGGAGGGCGACCCCATACGAGCAGTACTTC. Encoded protein: CASSMPDSGRATPYEQYF. V usage is TRBV5-6 and J usage is TRBJ2-7, with TRBD2 matching 11 bases. V lost 4 bases, J lost 4 bases, and 16 bases stayed unmatched. This CDR3 has 18 amino acids. Looked up from germline, CDR1 is SGHDT and CDR2 is YYEEEE.

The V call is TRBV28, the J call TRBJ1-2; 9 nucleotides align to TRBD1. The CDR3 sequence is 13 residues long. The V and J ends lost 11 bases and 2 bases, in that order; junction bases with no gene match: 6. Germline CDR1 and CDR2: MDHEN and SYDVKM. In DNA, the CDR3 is TGTGCCTGCTGGACAGGGGAGAACTATGGCTACACCTTC. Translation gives CACWTGENYGYTF.

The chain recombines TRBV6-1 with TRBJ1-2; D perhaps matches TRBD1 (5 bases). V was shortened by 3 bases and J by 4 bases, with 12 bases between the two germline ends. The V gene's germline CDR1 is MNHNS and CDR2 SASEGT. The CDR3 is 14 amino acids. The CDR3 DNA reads TGTGCCAGCAGTGAGGGACCGCTAAGCTATGGCTACACCTTC. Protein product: CASSEGPLSYGYTF.

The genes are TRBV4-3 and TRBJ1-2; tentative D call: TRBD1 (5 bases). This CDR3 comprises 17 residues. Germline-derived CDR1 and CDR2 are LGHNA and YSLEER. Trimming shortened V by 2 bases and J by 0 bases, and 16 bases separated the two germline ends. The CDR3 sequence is CASSQSQQARTNYGYTF. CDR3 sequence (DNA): TGCGCCAGCAGCCAATCACAACAGGCCCGCACTAACTATGGCTACACCTTC.

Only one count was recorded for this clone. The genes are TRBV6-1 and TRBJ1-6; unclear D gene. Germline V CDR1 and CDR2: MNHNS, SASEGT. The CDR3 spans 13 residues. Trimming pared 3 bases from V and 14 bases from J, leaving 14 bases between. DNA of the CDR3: TGTGCCAGCAGTGAGTACTCGGGATGGGCCCTCCACTTT. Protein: CASSEYSGWALHF.

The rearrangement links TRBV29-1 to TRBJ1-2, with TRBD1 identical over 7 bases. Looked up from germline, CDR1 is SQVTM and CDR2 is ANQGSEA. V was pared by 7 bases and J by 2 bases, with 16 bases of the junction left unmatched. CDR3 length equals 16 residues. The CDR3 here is CSAVGQGGTQNYGYTF. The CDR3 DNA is TGCAGCGCGGTCGGGCAGGGGGGGACCCAGAACTATGGCTACACCTTC.

CDR3 residues: CASSLTGTAKNIQYF. The CDR3 DNA reads as TGTGCCAGCAGCTTAACAGGGACGGCCAAAAACATTCAGTACTTC. The chain couples TRBV7-9 to TRBJ2-4; tentative D call: TRBD1 (6 bases). Germline lookup yields CDR1 SEHNR and CDR2 FQNEAQ (reference sequence). CDR3 length: 15 amino acids. V was pared by 2 bases and J by 1 base, with 9 bases between.

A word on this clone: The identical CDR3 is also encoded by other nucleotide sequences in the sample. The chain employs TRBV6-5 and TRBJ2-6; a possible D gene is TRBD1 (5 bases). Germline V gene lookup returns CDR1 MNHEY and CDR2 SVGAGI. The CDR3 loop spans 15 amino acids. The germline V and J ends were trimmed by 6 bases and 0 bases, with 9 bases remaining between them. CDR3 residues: CASSDRASGANVLTF. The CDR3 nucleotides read TGTGCCAGCAGCGACAGAGCCTCTGGGGCCAACGTCCTGACTTTC.

The CDR3 sequence: CASSQDRLWLAGGGRAQYF. CDR3 nucleotides: TGTGCCAGCAGCCAAGATCGGTTGTGGCTAGCTGGTGGTGGGAGGGCCCAGTACTTC. The rearrangement uses TRBV3-1 (or the pseudogene TRBV3-2) and TRBJ2-5; 7 bases are shared with TRBD2. There are 19 residues in the CDR3. V lost 0 bases to trimming and J lost 9 bases; unmatched junction nucleotides: 22. Germline CDR1 LGHDT, CDR2 YNNKEL (reference sequence).

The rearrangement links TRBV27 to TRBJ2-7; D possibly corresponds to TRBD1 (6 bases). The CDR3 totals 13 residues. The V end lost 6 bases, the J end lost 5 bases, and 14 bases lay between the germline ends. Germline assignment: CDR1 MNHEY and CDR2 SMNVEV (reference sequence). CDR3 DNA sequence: TGTGCCAGCAGATCGGACAGTTTCCACGAGCAGTACTTC. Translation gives CASRSDSFHEQYF.

The CDR3 loop is CASSSPSGRPTDTQYF. CDR3 nucleotides: TGTGCCAGCAGCTCCCCTAGCGGGAGGCCCACAGATACGCAGTATTTT. This rearrangement joins TRBV28 to TRBJ2-3; TRBD2 agrees at 11 bases. This CDR3 comprises 16 residues. Losses at the gene ends were 6 bases for V and 2 bases for J; bases not matched to a gene: 7. Germline V gene data show CDR1 as MDHEN and CDR2 as SYDVKM.

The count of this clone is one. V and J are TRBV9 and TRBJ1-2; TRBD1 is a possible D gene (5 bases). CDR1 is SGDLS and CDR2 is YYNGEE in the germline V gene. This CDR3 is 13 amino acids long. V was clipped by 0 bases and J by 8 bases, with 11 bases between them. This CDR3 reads CASSVDRGRGYTF. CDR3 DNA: TGTGCCAGCAGCGTAGATCGGGGACGGGGCTACACCTTC.

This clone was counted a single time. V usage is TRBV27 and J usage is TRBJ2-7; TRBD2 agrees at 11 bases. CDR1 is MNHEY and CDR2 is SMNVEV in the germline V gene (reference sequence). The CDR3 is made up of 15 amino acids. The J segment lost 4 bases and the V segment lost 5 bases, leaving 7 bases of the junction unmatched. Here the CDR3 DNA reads TGTGCCAGCAGTATAGTAGCGGGGGGGTCTTACGAGCAGTACTTC. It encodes CASSIVAGGSYEQYF.

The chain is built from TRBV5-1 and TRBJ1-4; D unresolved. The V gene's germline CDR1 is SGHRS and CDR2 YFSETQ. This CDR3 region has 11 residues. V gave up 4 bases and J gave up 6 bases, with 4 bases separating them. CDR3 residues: CASSRDEKLFF. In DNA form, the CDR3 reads TGCGCCAGCAGCCGCGATGAAAAACTGTTTTTT.

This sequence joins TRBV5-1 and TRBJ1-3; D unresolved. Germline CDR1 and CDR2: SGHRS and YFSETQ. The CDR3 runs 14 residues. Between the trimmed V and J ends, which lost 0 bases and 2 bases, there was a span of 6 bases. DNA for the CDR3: TGCGCCAGCAGCTTGGGGGTAACTGGAAACACCATATATTTT. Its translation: CASSLGVTGNTIYF.

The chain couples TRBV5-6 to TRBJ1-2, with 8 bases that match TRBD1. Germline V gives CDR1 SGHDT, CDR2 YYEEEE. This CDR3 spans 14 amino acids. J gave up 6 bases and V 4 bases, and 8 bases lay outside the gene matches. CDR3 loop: CASSVDRVVDGYTF. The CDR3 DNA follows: TGTGCCAGCAGCGTGGACAGGGTAGTGGATGGCTACACCTTC.

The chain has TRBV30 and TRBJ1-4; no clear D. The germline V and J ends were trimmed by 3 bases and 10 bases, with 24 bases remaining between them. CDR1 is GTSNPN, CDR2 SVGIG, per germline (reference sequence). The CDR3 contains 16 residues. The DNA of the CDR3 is TGTGCCTGGAGCACATCCACCGGGTTACGCGACGCAAAACTGTTTTTT. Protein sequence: CAWSTSTGLRDAKLFF.

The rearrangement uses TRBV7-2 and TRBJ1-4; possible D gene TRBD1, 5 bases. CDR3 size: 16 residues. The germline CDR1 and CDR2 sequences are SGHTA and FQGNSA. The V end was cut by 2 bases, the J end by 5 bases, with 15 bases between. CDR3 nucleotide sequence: TGTGCCAGCAGCTTATATCGGGGCAGGGTAAATGAAAAACTGTTTTTT. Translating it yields CASSLYRGRVNEKLFF.

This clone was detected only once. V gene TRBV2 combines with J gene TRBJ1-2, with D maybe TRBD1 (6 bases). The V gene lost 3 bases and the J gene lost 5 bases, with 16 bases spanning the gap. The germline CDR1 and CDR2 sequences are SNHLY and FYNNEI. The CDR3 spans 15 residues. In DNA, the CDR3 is TGTGCCAGCAGTGACCAAACAGGGAGAGCGTATGGCTACACCTTC. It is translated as CASSDQTGRAYGYTF.

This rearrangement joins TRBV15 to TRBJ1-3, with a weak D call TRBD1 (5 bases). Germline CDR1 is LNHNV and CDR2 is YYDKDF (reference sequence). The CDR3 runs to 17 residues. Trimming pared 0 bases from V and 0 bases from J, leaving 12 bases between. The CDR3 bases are TGTGCCACCAGCAGAGATCCCCGGCAGGGCTCTGGAAACACCATATATTTT. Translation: CATSRDPRQGSGNTIYF.

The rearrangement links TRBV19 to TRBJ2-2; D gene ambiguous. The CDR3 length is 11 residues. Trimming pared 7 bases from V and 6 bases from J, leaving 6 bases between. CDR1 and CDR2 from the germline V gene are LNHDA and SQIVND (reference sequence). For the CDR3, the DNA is TGTGCCAGTAAAGCCCCCGGGGAGCTGTTTTTT. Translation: CASKAPGELFF.

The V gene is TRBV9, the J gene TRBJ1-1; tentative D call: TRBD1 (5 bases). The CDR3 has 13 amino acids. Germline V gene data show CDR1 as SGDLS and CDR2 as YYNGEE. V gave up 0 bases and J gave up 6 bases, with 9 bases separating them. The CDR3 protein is CASSVAGFPEAFF. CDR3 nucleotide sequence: TGTGCCAGCAGCGTAGCAGGGTTCCCTGAAGCTTTCTTT.

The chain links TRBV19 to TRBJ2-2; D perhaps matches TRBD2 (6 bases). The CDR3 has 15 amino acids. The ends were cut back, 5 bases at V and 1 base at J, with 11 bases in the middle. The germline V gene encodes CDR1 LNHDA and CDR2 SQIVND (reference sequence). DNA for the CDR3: TGTGCCAGTAGTCAGGAGGGTAGGAACACCGGGGAGCTGTTTTTT. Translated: CASSQEGRNTGELFF. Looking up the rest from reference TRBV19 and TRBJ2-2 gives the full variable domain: DGGITQSPKYLFRKEGQNVTLSCEQNLNHDAMYWYRQDPGQGLRLIYYSQIVNDFQKGDIAEGYSVSREKKESFPLTVTSAQKNPTAFYLCASSQEGRNTGELFFGEGSRLTVL.

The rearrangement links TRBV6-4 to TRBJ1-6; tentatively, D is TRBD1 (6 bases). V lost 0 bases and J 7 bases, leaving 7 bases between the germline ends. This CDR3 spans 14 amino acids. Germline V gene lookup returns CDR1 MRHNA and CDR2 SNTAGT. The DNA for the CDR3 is TGTGCCAGCAGTGACTCGGGACAAAATTCACCCCTCCACTTT. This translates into CASSDSGQNSPLHF.

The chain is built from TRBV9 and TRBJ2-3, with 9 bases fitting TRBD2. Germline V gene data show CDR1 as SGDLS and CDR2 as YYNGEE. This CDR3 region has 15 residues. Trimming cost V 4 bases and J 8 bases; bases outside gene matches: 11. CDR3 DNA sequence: TGTGCCAGCAGCACGCTAGCGGGGACCATCGGTACGCAGTATTTT. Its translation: CASSTLAGTIGTQYF. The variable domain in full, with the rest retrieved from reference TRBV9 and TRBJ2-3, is DSGVTQTPKHLITATGQRVTLRCSPRSGDLSVYWYQQSLDQGLQFLIQYYNGEERAKGNILERFSAQQFPDLHSELNLSSLELGDSALYFCASSTLAGTIGTQYFGPGTRLTVL.